The clone carrying this TCR beta chain was counted a few times. The data were obtained in a study of type 1 and type 2 diabetes patients. Overall study: Across the study, under 25 million paired-end reads were produced.

Amplification started from genomic DNA. A primer set of 30 forward and 13 reverse primers amplified the CDR3. TCRdb used MiXCR to reprocess the multiplex PCR reads, holding one entry per CDR3 protein. The profile covers around 300,000 distinct CDR3 sequences, with 40% to 50% appearing a single time and roughly 13% taken by the ten largest. Trimming cost V 8 bases and J 5 bases, with 12 bases left between them. Per the germline V gene, CDR1 is MNHNY and CDR2 is SVGAGI (reference sequence). The CDR3 runs 12 residues. The sequenced sample consisted of peripheral blood mononuclear cells (PBMCs). This receptor was taken from a man younger than 35 with type 2 diabetes. This chain links TRBV6-6 with TRBJ1-1; D may be TRBD1 (6 bases). The CDR3: CASYEGVTEAFF. The DNA for the CDR3 is TGTGCCAGCTATGAGGGGGTGACTGAAGCTTTCTTT.